One sample yielded the 26 T cell receptor beta chains listed below, sequenced in a study of blood T cell repertoires in COVID-19. Sequencing was performed with immunoSEQ multiplex PCR; in TCRdb, only in-frame clones are kept and a portion is missing. The sample shows around 180,000 clones, over 65% of them seen only once. Source material: peripheral blood. The receptor set was obtained from a person between 65 and 80 years old with COVID-19, enrolled during active disease.

The gene calls are TRBV6-4 and TRBJ1-5; D is undetermined. The germline gives CDR1 MRHNA, CDR2 SNTAGT. V was trimmed by 3 bases and J by 5 bases, leaving 14 bases between them. The CDR3 is 15 amino acids. This chain's CDR3 is CASSETGSRDQPQHF. CDR3 DNA sequence: TGTGCCAGCAGTGAAACGGGTAGTCGGGATCAGCCCCAGCATTTT.

This clone was detected a few times. The rearrangement joins TRBV5-4 to TRBJ1-2; D is possibly TRBD1 (6 bases). Germline V CDR1 and CDR2: SGHNT, YYREEE (reference sequence). The V end lost 4 bases, the J end lost 0 bases, and 10 bases lay between the germline ends. This CDR3 is 14 amino acids long. CDR3 protein: CASSRGQTNYGYTF. The CDR3 DNA is TGTGCCAGCAGCCGCGGACAGACTAACTATGGCTACACCTTC.

The chain couples TRBV28 to TRBJ2-2; no definite D call. Trimming took off 9 bases at V and 6 bases at J, with 11 bases between the two ends. Per the germline V gene, CDR1 is MDHEN and CDR2 is SYDVKM. The CDR3 spans 12 residues. CDR3 residues: CARTAEPGELFF. The CDR3 DNA is TGTGCCAGGACTGCTGAACCCGGGGAGCTGTTTTTT.

The J gene is TRBJ2-4, the V gene TRBV28; D is ambiguous. The CDR3 contains 16 residues. Between the trimmed V and J ends, which lost 3 bases and 4 bases, there was a span of 16 bases. CDR1 and CDR2 from the germline V gene are MDHEN and SYDVKM. In DNA form, the CDR3 reads TGTGCCAGCAGTTTTTCGGGTAGGCGATTAAAAAACATTCAGTACTTC. Residues: CASSFSGRRLKNIQYF.

CDR3 loop: CASRTVRHSHQINQPQHF. In DNA, the CDR3 is TGTGCCAGCAGGACCGTCAGACATTCACACCAAATAAATCAGCCCCAGCATTTT. The rearrangement links TRBV28 to TRBJ1-5; the D is unclear. The CDR3 length is 18 residues. Germline CDR1 is MDHEN and CDR2 is SYDVKM. The V and J ends lost 6 bases and 4 bases respectively, with 25 bases between them. The variable domain in full, with the rest retrieved from reference TRBV28 and TRBJ1-5, is DVKVTQSSRYLVKRTGEKVFLECVQDMDHENMFWYRQDPGLGLRLIYFSYDVKMKEKGDIPEGYSVSREKKERFSLILESASTNQTSMYLCASRTVRHSHQINQPQHFGDGTRLSIL.

The chain recombines TRBV29-1 with TRBJ2-7; 10 nucleotides match TRBD1. Germline V gene sequence: CDR1 SQVTM, CDR2 ANQGSEA. V lost 1 base to trimming and J lost 7 bases; unmatched junction nucleotides: 7. The CDR3 consists of 14 residues. CDR3 in amino acids: CSVEAGTGVWEQYF. As DNA, the CDR3 is TGCAGCGTTGAAGCCGGGACAGGGGTGTGGGAGCAGTACTTC.

The CDR3 nucleotides read TGTGCCAGTAGCACGACGGGGGACACCATATATTTT. It encodes CASSTTGDTIYF. J is TRBJ1-3 and V is TRBV19; possibly TRBD1 for D (5 bases). V lost 6 bases, J lost 8 bases, and 11 bases lay in between. Per germline, CDR1 LNHDA and CDR2 SQIVND (reference sequence). CDR3 size: 12 residues.

The rearrangement uses TRBV5-4 and TRBJ1-2; D uncertain. Germline-derived CDR1 and CDR2 are SGHNT and YYREEE (reference sequence). The CDR3 consists of 14 residues. V lost 4 bases, J lost 8 bases, and 18 bases lay in between. The CDR3 loop reads CASSPKVKERGYTF. The CDR3 DNA reads as TGTGCCAGCAGCCCCAAAGTGAAGGAGAGGGGCTACACCTTC.

This clone was seen more than once but under ten times. V and J are TRBV6-2 or TRBV6-3 and TRBJ2-5, with no clear D. Germline values: CDR1 MNHEY, CDR2 SVGEGT. CDR3 length equals 13 residues. Trimming took off 6 bases at V and 2 bases at J, with 10 bases between the two ends. DNA of the CDR3: TGTGCCAGCAGCCCACGGAGACAAGAGACCCAGTACTTC. This gives the protein CASSPRRQETQYF.

The J gene is TRBJ2-1, the V gene TRBV7-2; tentatively, D is TRBD2 (7 bases). V was shortened by 1 base and J by 4 bases, with 11 bases between the two germline ends. Germline assignment: CDR1 SGHTA and CDR2 FQGNSA. This CDR3 region has 15 residues. CDR3 sequence (DNA): TGTGCCAGCAGCTTAGGCGGGGGCGGGTACAATGAGCAGTTCTTC. Amino acid sequence: CASSLGGGGYNEQFF.

A few counts support this clone. V gene TRBV2 combines with J gene TRBJ2-2; D is perhaps TRBD2 (6 bases). The germline V gene encodes CDR1 SNHLY and CDR2 FYNNEI. The V end was cut by 6 bases, the J end by 0 bases, with 14 bases between. The CDR3 loop spans 16 amino acids. The CDR3 coding sequence is TGTGCCAGCAGCGTATTAGCGGCCGCGAACACCGGGGAGCTGTTTTTT. This codes for CASSVLAAANTGELFF. The full variable domain, with the rest looked up from reference TRBV2 and TRBJ2-2, is EPEVTQTPSHQVTQMGQEVILRCVPISNHLYFYWYRQILGQKVEFLVSFYNNEISEKSEIFDDQFSVERPDGSNFTLKIRSTKLEDSAMYFCASSVLAAANTGELFFGEGSRLTVL.

The J gene is TRBJ2-7, the V gene TRBV6-5, with no clear D. The CDR3 is made up of 11 amino acids. Trimming took 11 bases from V and 0 from J, leaving 8 bases between them. Germline V gene lookup returns CDR1 MNHEY and CDR2 SVGAGI. CDR3 residues: CAVGSSYEQYF. In nucleotides, the CDR3 is TGTGCCGTCGGTAGCTCCTACGAGCAGTACTTC.

The chain uses TRBV6-5 and TRBJ1-1; perhaps TRBD1 as D (6 bases). The CDR3 spans 14 residues. Germline loops: CDR1 MNHEY, CDR2 SVGAGI. V lost 6 bases to trimming and J lost 8 bases, with 19 bases between them. The CDR3 coding sequence is TGTGCCAGCAGGACGGTGGGGGGGGCGGGCGAAGCTTTCTTT. Protein product: CASRTVGGAGEAFF.

V gene TRBV7-2 combines with J gene TRBJ1-5, with 10 bases fitting TRBD1. This CDR3 contains 15 residues. Germline V gene data show CDR1 as SGHTA and CDR2 as FQGNSA. The J segment lost 6 bases and the V segment lost 5 bases, leaving 7 bases of the junction unmatched. Here the CDR3 DNA reads TGTGCCAGCAGCCGGGGACAGGGGTGGGGTCAGCCCCAGCATTTT. It translates to CASSRGQGWGQPQHF. Combining the CDR3 with reference TRBV7-2 and TRBJ1-5 gives the whole variable domain GAGVSQSPSNKVTEKGKDVELRCDPISGHTALYWYRQSLGQGLEFLIYFQGNSAPDKSGLPSDRFSAERTGGSVSTLTIQRTQQEDSAVYLCASSRGQGWGQPQHFGDGTRLSIL.

The chain joins TRBV27 to TRBJ2-1, with 14 bases fitting TRBD2. Germline V gives CDR1 MNHEY, CDR2 SMNVEV (reference sequence). The CDR3 has 18 residues. The trim removed 6 bases at V and 5 bases at J, leaving 12 bases unmatched. DNA of the CDR3: TGTGCCAGCAGGCGAAAACCGGGACTAGCGGGGGCCCACAATGAGCAGTTCTTC. It is translated as CASRRKPGLAGAHNEQFF.

This chain connects TRBV24-1 to TRBJ2-1; 9 bases are shared with TRBD1. Trimming at V came to 4 bases and at J to 12 bases, leaving 9 bases not matched to a gene. Germline CDR1 is KGHDR and CDR2 is SFDVKD. The CDR3 is 14 residues long. CDR3 nucleotides: TGTGCCACCAGTGAGCCCGGGACAGGGACTTGGCAGTTCTTC. Encoded protein: CATSEPGTGTWQFF.

This clone was counted only a few times. The rearrangement uses TRBV7-9 and TRBJ2-5; no clear D gene. V lost 2 bases and J lost 2, with 12 bases in between. Germline values: CDR1 SEHNR, CDR2 FQNEAQ (reference sequence). There are 15 residues in the CDR3. The CDR3 DNA follows: TGTGCCAGCAGCTTAAGGCTCGGCAGGCAAGAGACCCAGTACTTC. It specifies CASSLRLGRQETQYF. Together with reference TRBV7-9 and TRBJ2-5, the CDR3 gives the full variable domain: DTGVSQNPRHKITKRGQNVTFRCDPISEHNRLYWYRQTLGQGPEFLTYFQNEAQLEKSRLLSDRFSAERPKGSFSTLEIQRTEQGDSAMYLCASSLRLGRQETQYFGPGTRLLVL.

This sequence joins TRBV6-5 and TRBJ2-1; TRBD2 agrees at 9 bases. The trim removed 3 bases at V and 10 bases at J, leaving 13 bases unmatched. Germline CDR1 and CDR2: MNHEY and SVGAGI. The CDR3 sequence is 16 residues long. The CDR3 coding sequence is TGTGCCAGCAGTTATGGGAGGGGGCGGGAGGGCCTCGAGCAGTTCTTC. Translation: CASSYGRGREGLEQFF.

CDR3 in amino acids: CASSRTGATNEKLFF. The CDR3 DNA reads as TGTGCCAGCTCACGAACGGGGGCAACTAATGAAAAACTGTTTTTT. The chain employs TRBV18 and TRBJ1-4, with D tentatively TRBD1 (5 bases). The CDR3 has 15 amino acids. The V gene lost 4 bases and the J gene lost 0 bases, with 9 bases spanning the gap. CDR1 is KGHSH and CDR2 is LQKENI in the germline V gene. The full variable domain, rest sourced from reference TRBV18 and TRBJ1-4, is NAGVMQNPRHLVRRRGQEARLRCSPMKGHSHVYWYRQLPEEGLKFMVYLQKENIIDESGMPKERFSAEFPKEGPSILRIQQVVRGDSAAYFCASSRTGATNEKLFFGSGTQLSVL.

In its sample, this clone was seen a few times. The chain combines TRBV6-5 with TRBJ2-7; the D gene is possibly TRBD2 (7 bases). The CDR3 is made up of 14 amino acids. Germline CDR1 is MNHEY and CDR2 is SVGAGI. Trimming stripped 6 bases from V and 0 bases from J, with 12 bases between. CDR3 loop: CASRPGGSSYEQYF. The CDR3 bases are TGTGCCAGCAGGCCGGGGGGCAGCTCCTACGAGCAGTACTTC.

The gene calls are TRBV5-1 and TRBJ2-1; 7 bases match TRBD2. CDR3 length: 16 residues. V dropped 2 bases and J dropped 0; count of bases not matched to a gene: 5. Germline values: CDR1 SGHRS, CDR2 YFSETQ. The CDR3 DNA is TGCGCCAGCAGCTTCGGGCGGGGGAGCTCCTACAATGAGCAGTTCTTC. It translates to CASSFGRGSSYNEQFF.

The gene calls are TRBV5-1 and TRBJ1-6; D remains ambiguous. The length of the CDR3 is 15 residues. Germline V gives CDR1 SGHRS, CDR2 YFSETQ. V dropped 4 bases and J dropped 10 bases, with 18 bases sitting between them. Here the CDR3 DNA reads TGCGCCAGCAGCCTATCAGCGGGAGTCCACTCACCCCTCCACTTT. Amino acids: CASSLSAGVHSPLHF.

The chain uses TRBV25-1 and TRBJ1-6, with TRBD1 matching over 7 bases. From germline, CDR1 is MGHDK and CDR2 SYGVNS. The CDR3 has 15 residues. After removal of 2 bases from V and 9 bases from J, the junction contained 7 bases not matched to a gene. CDR3 DNA: TGTGCCAGCAGTGAAGCCTCGGGACAGATTTCACCCCTCCACTTT. Translated, it gives CASSEASGQISPLHF.

V usage is TRBV27 and J usage is TRBJ1-6, with 7 bases that match TRBD1. After removal of 7 bases from V and 9 bases from J, the junction contained 6 bases not matched to a gene. Germline assignment: CDR1 MNHEY and CDR2 SMNVEV (reference sequence). This CDR3 has 13 amino acids. This CDR3 is CASNRQGGSPLHF. CDR3 nucleotides: TGTGCCAGCAATCGACAGGGTGGTTCACCCCTCCACTTT.

This clone occurred a few times. The chain links TRBV18 to TRBJ1-4; 9 nucleotides line up with TRBD1. CDR3 length: 14 amino acids. The germline gives CDR1 KGHSH, CDR2 LQKENI. V trimming: 6 bases; J trimming: 7 bases; junction bases outside the gene matches: 6. The CDR3 nucleotides are TGTGCCAGCTCCCAGTGGACAGGGGTTGAAAAACTGTTTTTT. Amino acids: CASSQWTGVEKLFF.

The chain is built from TRBV18 and TRBJ2-2; 9 positions match TRBD1. The V gene end was trimmed by 3 bases and the J gene end by 2 bases; junction bases not matched to a gene: 10. Germline values: CDR1 KGHSH, CDR2 LQKENI. The length of the CDR3 is 18 residues. For the CDR3, the DNA is TGTGCCAGCTCACCCCAACCCGGGGACAGGGCTAACACCGGGGAGCTGTTTTTT. Translated, it gives CASSPQPGDRANTGELFF.